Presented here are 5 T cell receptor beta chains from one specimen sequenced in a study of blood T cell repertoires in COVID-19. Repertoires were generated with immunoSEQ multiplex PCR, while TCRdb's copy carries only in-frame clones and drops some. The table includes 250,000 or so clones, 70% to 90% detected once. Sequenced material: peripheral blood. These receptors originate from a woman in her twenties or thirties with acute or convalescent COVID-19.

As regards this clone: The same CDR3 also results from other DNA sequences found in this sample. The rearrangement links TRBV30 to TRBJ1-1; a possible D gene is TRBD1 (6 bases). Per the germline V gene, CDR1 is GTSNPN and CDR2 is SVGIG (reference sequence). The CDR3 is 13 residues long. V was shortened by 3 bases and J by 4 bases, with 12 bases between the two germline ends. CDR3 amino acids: CAWSWGQSTEAFF. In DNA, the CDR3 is TGTGCCTGGAGCTGGGGGCAGAGCACTGAAGCTTTCTTT. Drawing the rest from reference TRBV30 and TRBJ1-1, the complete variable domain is SQTIHQWPATLVQPVGSPLSLECTVEGTSNPNLYWYRQAAGRGLQLLFYSVGIGQISSEVPQNLSASRPQDRQFILSSKKLLLSDSGFYLCAWSWGQSTEAFFGQGTRLTVV.

The CDR3 protein is CAIRGQGPLSGNTIYF. The DNA of the CDR3 is TGTGCCATCAGGGGACAGGGCCCTCTCTCTGGAAACACCATATATTTT. The V and J genes are TRBV10-3 and TRBJ1-3; 9 bases are a match to TRBD1. CDR1 is ENHRY and CDR2 is SYGVKD in the germline V gene. V lost 6 bases to trimming and J lost 0 bases; unmatched junction nucleotides: 6. This CDR3 is 16 amino acids long.

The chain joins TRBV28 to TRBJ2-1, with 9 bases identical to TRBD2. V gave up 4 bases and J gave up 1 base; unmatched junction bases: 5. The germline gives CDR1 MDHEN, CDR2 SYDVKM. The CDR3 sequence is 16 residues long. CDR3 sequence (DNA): TGTGCCAGCAGTTCGGCGGGAGGGAGGTCCTACAATGAGCAGTTCTTC. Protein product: CASSSAGGRSYNEQFF.

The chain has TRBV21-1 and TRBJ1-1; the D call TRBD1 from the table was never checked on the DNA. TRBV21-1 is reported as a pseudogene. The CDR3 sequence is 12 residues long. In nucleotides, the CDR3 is TGTGCCAGCAGACAGGAAGGCGTGCGTGCTTTCTTT. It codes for CASRQEGVRAFF.

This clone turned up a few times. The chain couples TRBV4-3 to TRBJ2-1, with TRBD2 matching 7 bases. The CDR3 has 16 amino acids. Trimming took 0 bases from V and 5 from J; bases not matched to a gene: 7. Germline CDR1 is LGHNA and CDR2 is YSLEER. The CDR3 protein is CASSQDRLAENNEQFF. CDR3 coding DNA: TGCGCCAGCAGCCAAGATCGTCTAGCGGAGAACAATGAGCAGTTCTTC.